This T cell receptor beta chain was captured in a study of shared clonotypes between healthy human individuals. This clone was recorded once. Profiled with immunoSEQ multiplex PCR; TCRdb holds only in-frame clones, not every one. The data contain nearly 750,000 clones, 72% of them singletons. The sequence came from a woman in her twenties or thirties in good health. Sequencing input: memory CD4+ T cells sorted from blood. Stated subset: CD45RA-negative fraction.

The CDR3 DNA sequence: TGCGCCAGCAGCCAAGCGGACGGGGCAGAATATGGCTACACCTTC. Translation: CASSQADGAEYGYTF. J is TRBJ1-2 and V is TRBV4-1; possibly TRBD1 for D (5 bases). The germline CDR1 and CDR2 sequences are MGHRA and YSYEKL. V shed 1 base and J shed 5 bases, with 14 bases lying between them. This CDR3 is 15 amino acids long.